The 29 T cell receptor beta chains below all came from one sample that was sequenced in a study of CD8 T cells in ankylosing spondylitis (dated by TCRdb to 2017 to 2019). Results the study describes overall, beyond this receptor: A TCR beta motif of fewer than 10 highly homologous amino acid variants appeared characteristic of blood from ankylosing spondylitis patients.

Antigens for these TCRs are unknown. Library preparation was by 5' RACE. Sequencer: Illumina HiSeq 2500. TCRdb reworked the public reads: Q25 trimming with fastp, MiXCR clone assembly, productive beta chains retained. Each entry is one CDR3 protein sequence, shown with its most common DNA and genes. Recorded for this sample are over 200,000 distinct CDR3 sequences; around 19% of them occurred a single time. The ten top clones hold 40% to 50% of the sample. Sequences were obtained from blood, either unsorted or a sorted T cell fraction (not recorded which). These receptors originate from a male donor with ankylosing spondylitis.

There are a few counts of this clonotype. CDR3 protein: CASSYSRRTVTLSGSYEQYF. The CDR3 DNA reads TGTGCCAGCAGTTACTCGAGACGGACAGTGACTCTTTCGGGCTCCTACGAGCAGTACTTC. The chain combines TRBV6-2 or TRBV6-3 with TRBJ2-7; D perhaps matches TRBD1 (6 bases). Germline-derived CDR1 and CDR2 are MNHEY and SVGEGT. This CDR3 spans 20 amino acids. Trimming pared 0 bases from V and 0 bases from J, leaving 24 bases between.

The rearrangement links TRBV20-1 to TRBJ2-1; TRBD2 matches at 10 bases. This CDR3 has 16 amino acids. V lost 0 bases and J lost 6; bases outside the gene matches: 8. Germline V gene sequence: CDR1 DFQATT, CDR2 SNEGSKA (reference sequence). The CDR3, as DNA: TGCAGTGCTAGAGATCTGCTAGCGGGAGACTTCAATGAGCAGTTCTTC. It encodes CSARDLLAGDFNEQFF.

This chain's CDR3 is CASSELGSLLFSEQYF. CDR3 DNA sequence: TGTGCCAGCAGTGAATTAGGAAGTCTCCTGTTTTCCGAGCAGTACTTC. The chain couples TRBV25-1 to TRBJ2-7; D gene ambiguous. V dropped 1 base and J dropped 6 bases, with 19 bases sitting between them. The CDR3 covers 16 residues. Germline CDR1 is MGHDK and CDR2 is SYGVNS.

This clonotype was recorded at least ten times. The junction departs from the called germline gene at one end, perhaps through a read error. The CDR3 nucleotides are TGCGCCAGCAGCCAAGTGTGGGAGTTCAGGATCTTC. Amino acid sequence: CASSQVWEFRIF. This rearrangement joins TRBV4-1 to TRBJ2-1, with D perhaps TRBD2 (5 bases). Germline V gene sequence: CDR1 MGHRA, CDR2 YSYEKL. There are 12 residues in the CDR3.

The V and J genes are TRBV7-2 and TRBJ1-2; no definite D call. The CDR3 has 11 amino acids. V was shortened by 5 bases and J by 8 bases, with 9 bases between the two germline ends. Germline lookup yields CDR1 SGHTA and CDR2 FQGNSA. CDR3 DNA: TGTGCCAGCAGCGATTCTTTCGGCTACACCTTC. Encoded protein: CASSDSFGYTF.

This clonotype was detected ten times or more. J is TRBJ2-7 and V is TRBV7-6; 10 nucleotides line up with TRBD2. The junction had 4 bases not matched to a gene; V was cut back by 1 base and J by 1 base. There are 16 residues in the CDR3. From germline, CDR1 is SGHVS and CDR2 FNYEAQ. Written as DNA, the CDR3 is TGTGCCAGCAGCTTAGTTTCTAGCGGGAGTTCCTACGAGCAGTACTTC. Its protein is CASSLVSSGSSYEQYF.

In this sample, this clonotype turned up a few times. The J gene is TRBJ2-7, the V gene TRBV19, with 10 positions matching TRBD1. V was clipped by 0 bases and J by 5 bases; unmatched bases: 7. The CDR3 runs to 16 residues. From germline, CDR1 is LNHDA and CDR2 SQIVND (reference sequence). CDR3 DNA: TGTGCCAGTAGTATAGATCGGGACAGGGGCGTCGACGAGCAGTACTTC. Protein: CASSIDRDRGVDEQYF.

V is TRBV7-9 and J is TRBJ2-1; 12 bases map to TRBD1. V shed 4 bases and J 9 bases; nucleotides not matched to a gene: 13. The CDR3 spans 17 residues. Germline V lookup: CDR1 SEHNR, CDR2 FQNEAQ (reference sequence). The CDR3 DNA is TGTGCCAGCAGCTCGGGACAGGGGGCGTCCTCCGGTAGTGAGCAGTTCTTC. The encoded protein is CASSSGQGASSGSEQFF. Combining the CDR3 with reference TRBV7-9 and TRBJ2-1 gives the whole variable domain DTGVSQNPRHKITKRGQNVTFRCDPISEHNRLYWYRQTLGQGPEFLTYFQNEAQLEKSRLLSDRFSAERPKGSFSTLEIQRTEQGDSAMYLCASSSGQGASSGSEQFFGPGTRLTVL.

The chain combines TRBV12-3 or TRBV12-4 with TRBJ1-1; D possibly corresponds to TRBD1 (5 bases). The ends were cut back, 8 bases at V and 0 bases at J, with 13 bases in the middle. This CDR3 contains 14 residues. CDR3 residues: CASPPGPMNTEAFF. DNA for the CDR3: TGTGCCAGCCCCCCGGGACCGATGAACACTGAAGCTTTCTTT.

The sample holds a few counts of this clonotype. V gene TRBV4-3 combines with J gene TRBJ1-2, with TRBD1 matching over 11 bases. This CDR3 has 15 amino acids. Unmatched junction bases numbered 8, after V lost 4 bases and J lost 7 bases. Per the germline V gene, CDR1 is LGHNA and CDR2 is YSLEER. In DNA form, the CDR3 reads TGCGCCAGCAGCCCCCACGGACAGGGGGCTTTTGGCTACACCTTC. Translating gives CASSPHGQGAFGYTF.

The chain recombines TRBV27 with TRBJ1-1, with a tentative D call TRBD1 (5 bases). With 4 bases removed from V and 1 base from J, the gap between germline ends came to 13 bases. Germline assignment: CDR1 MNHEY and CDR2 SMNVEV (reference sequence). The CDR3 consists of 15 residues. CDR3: CASSWDGGRNTEAFF. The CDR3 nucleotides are TGTGCCAGCAGTTGGGACGGAGGGAGGAACACTGAAGCTTTCTTT.

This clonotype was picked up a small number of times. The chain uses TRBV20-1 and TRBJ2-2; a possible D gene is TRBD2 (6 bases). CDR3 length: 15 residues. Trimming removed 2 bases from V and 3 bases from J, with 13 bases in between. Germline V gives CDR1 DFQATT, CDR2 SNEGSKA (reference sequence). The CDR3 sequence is CSARPRDFYTGELFF. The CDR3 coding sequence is TGCAGTGCTAGACCCCGGGACTTTTACACCGGGGAGCTGTTTTTT.

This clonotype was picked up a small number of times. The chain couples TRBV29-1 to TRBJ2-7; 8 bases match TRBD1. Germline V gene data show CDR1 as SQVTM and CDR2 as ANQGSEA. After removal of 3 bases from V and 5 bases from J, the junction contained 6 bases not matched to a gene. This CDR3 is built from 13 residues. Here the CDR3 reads CSVDGQGRDEQYF. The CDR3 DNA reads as TGCAGCGTTGACGGACAGGGAAGGGACGAGCAGTACTTC.

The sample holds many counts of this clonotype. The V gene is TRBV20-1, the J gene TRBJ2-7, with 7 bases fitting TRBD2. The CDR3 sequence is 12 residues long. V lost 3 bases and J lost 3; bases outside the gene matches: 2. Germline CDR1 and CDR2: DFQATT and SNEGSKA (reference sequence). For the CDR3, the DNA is TGCAGTGCTAGGAGGGAGGGCTACGAGCAGTACTTC. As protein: CSARREGYEQYF.

CDR3 sequence: CASSWTGGNSEAFF. CDR3 DNA: TGTGCCAGCAGCTGGACAGGGGGGAATTCTGAAGCTTTCTTT. This chain connects TRBV14 to TRBJ1-1, with TRBD1 matching over 10 bases. The CDR3 consists of 14 residues. The germline V gene encodes CDR1 SGHDN and CDR2 FVKESK. V was pared by 5 bases and J by 6 bases, with 6 bases of the junction left unmatched.

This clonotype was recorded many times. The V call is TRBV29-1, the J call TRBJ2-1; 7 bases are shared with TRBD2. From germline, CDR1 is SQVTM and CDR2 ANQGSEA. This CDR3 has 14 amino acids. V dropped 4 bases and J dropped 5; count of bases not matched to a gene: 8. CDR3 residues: CSVVNGGTNNEQFF. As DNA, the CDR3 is TGCAGCGTTGTCAACGGGGGGACGAACAATGAGCAGTTCTTC.

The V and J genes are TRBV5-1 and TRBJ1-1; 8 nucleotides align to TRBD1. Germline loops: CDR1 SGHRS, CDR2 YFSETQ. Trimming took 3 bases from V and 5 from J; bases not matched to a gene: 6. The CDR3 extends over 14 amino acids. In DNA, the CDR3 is TGCGCCAGCAGCTCCGGACAGGGCGAAACTGAAGCTTTCTTT. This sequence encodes CASSSGQGETEAFF.

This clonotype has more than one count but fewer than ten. Here the CDR3 reads CAAGWGDSGNTIYF. DNA of the CDR3: TGTGCCGCTGGATGGGGGGATTCTGGAAACACCATATATTTT. The V call is TRBV10-3, the J call TRBJ1-3, with D possibly TRBD1 on 5 matching bases. This CDR3 is 14 amino acids long. V was clipped by 11 bases and J by 1 base, with 15 bases between them. The V gene's germline CDR1 is ENHRY and CDR2 SYGVKD.

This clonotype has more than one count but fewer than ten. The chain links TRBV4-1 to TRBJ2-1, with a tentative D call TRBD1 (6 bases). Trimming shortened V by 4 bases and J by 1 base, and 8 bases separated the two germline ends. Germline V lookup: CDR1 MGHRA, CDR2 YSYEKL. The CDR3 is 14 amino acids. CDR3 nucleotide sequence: TGCGCCAGCAGCCTACAGGGTTCCTACAATGAGCAGTTCTTC. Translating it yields CASSLQGSYNEQFF.

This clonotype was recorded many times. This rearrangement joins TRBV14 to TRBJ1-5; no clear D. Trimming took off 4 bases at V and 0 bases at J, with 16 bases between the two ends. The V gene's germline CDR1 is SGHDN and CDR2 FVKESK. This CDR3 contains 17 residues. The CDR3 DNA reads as TGTGCCAGCAGCCCACGAAATCAGGCGAATAGCAATCAGCCCCAGCATTTT. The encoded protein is CASSPRNQANSNQPQHF.

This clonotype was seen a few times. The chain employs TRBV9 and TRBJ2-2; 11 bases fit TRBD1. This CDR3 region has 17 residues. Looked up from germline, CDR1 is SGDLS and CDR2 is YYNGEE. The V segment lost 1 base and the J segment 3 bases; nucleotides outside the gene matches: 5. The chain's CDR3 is CASSVMRDRGDTGELFF. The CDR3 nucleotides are TGTGCCAGCAGCGTAATGAGGGACAGGGGGGACACCGGGGAGCTGTTTTTT.

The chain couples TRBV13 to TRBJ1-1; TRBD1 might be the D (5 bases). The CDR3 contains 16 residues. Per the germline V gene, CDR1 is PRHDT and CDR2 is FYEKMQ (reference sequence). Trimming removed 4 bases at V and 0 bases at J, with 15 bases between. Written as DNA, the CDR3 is TGTGCCAGCAGCTCGCCCGGACATAACATGAACACTGAAGCTTTCTTT. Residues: CASSSPGHNMNTEAFF.

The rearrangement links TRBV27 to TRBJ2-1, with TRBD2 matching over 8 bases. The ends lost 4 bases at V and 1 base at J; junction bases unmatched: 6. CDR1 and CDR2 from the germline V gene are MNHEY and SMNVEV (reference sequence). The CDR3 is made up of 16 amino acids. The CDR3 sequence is CASSSGGGASYNEQFF. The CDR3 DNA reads TGTGCCAGCAGTTCGGGAGGGGGGGCTTCCTACAATGAGCAGTTCTTC.

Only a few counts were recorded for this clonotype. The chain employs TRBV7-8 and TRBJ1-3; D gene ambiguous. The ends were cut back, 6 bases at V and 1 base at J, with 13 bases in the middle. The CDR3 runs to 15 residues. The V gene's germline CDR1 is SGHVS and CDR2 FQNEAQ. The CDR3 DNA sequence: TGTGCCAGCAGACCGATCGGAGAATCTGGAAACACCATATATTTT. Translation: CASRPIGESGNTIYF.

The CDR3 sequence: CSVEDLGVLYQETQYF. CDR3 DNA: TGCAGCGTTGAAGATCTGGGGGTTCTGTACCAAGAGACCCAGTACTTC. The genes are TRBV29-1 and TRBJ2-5; D may be TRBD1 or TRBD2 (5 bases each). CDR1 is SQVTM, CDR2 ANQGSEA, per germline. This CDR3 has 16 residues. Between the trimmed V and J ends, which lost 0 bases and 0 bases, there was a span of 14 bases.

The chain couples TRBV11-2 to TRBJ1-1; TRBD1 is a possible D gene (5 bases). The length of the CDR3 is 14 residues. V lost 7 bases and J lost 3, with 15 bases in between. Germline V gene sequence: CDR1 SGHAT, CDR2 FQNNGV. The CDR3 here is CASTWVMGDTEAFF. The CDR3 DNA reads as TGTGCCAGCACTTGGGTTATGGGGGACACTGAAGCTTTCTTT.

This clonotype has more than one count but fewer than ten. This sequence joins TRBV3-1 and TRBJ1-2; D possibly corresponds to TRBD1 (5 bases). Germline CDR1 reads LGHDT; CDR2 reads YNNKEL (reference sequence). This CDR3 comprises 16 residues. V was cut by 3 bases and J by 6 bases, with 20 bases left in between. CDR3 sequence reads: CASSQAPGLLLDGYTF. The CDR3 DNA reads TGTGCCAGCAGCCAGGCCCCGGGACTACTATTGGATGGCTACACCTTC.

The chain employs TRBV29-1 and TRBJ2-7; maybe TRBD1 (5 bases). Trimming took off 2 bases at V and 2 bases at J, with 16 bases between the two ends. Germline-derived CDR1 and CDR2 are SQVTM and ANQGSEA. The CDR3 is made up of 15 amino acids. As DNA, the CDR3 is TGCAGCGTTGAAAAAGCAGGGCAGGCCGCCTACGAGCAGTACTTC. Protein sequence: CSVEKAGQAAYEQYF.

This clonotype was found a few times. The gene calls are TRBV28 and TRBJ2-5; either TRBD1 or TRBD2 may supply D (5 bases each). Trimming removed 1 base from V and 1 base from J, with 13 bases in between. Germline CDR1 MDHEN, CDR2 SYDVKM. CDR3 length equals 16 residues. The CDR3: CASSLYEGRSQETQYF. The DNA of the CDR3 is TGTGCCAGCAGTTTATACGAGGGGCGCAGCCAAGAGACCCAGTACTTC.